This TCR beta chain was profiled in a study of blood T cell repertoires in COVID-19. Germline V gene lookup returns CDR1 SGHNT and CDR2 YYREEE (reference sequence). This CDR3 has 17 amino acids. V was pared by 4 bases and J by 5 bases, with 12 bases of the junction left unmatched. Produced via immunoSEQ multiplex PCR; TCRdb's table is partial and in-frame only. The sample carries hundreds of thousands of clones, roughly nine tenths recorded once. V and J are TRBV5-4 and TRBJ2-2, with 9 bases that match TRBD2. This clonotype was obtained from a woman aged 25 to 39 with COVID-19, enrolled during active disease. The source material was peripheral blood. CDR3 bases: TGTGCCAGCAGCCCGCCGGCGGGGGGGCCGGGGACCGGGGAGCTGTTTTTT. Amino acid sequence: CASSPPAGGPGTGELFF.